Listed here is a single T cell receptor beta chain. From germline, CDR1 is MGHDK and CDR2 SYGVNS. V was pared by 11 bases and J by 6 bases, with 5 bases of the junction left unmatched. CDR3 size: 12 residues. These data come from a study of neoadjuvant anti-PD-1 for oral cavity cancer. TCRdb's copy holds only in-frame clones and misses some; the assay was immunoSEQ multiplex PCR. Seen here are some 15,000 clones, roughly 70% observed once, and the top ten hold 2% to 2.5%. The receptor was isolated from a person between 40 and 85 years old with oral cavity squamous cell carcinoma. The sample consisted of PBMCs, taken before nivolumab (anti-PD-1) treatment. The V call is TRBV25-1, the J call TRBJ2-7; 12 positions match TRBD2. CDR3 residues: CAAKGLAGEQYF. CDR3 nucleotide sequence: TGTGCCGCCAAGGGACTAGCGGGCGAGCAGTACTTC.